This T cell receptor beta chain stems from a study of cytotoxic CD8 clonotypes in ibrutinib-treated CLL. Genomic DNA in a quantity of approximately 1.8 micrograms was derived from cryopreserved PBMCs for TCR beta libraries. This CDR3 comprises 16 residues. The germline V gene encodes CDR1 LNHDA and CDR2 SQIVND (reference sequence). The ends were cut back, 5 bases at V and 0 bases at J, with 13 bases in the middle. Notes on the study in general: A difference in sampling times existed between sustained-remission and progressing patients. Higher clonality was seen at ibrutinib response and a return toward baseline at progression.

Notes on this clone: The antigen remains unidentified.

Target depth was 1 in 200,000 to 1 in 1 million T cells, about 10x per clonotype. The method was immunoSEQ multiplex PCR; TCRdb's version includes in-frame clones alone and lacks a portion of them. The table includes 20,000 to 30,000 clones, 65% to 80% detected once. The receptor was derived from a human donor with chronic lymphocytic leukemia. Specimen: PBMCs, collected after 12 months of ibrutinib treatment. The chain couples TRBV19 to TRBJ1-4, with D possibly being TRBD1 (5 bases). The DNA for the CDR3 is TGTGCCAGTAGTCTTCGGGGGAAGGCAACTAATGAAAAACTGTTTTTT. Residues: CASSLRGKATNEKLFF.